This passage covers 17 T cell receptor beta chains from one sample sequenced in a study of technical replicates of blood from a few donors. TCRdb's table, derived via immunoSEQ multiplex PCR, lists solely in-frame clones and lacks some. The table includes about 80,000 clones, roughly nine tenths detected once. The sample comprised T cells isolated from PBMCs. These receptors were collected from a human donor in good health.

The V call is TRBV7-8, the J call TRBJ1-1, with 7 bases fitting TRBD1. This CDR3 has 17 residues. With 5 bases clipped from V and 3 bases from J, the junction kept 15 bases outside the gene matches. Germline lookup yields CDR1 SGHVS and CDR2 FQNEAQ. CDR3 protein: CASSPGDSQVLDTEAFF. The DNA for the CDR3 is TGTGCCAGCAGCCCAGGGGACAGCCAAGTCTTAGACACTGAAGCTTTCTTT.

Only one count was recorded for this clone. The V gene is TRBV21-1, the J gene TRBJ1-1. TRBV21-1 corresponds to a pseudogene. The CDR3 sequence is 15 residues long. CDR3 DNA: TGTGCCAGCAGCAGCCAAAGGAGGAGGAACACTGAAGCTTTCTTT. This gives the protein CASSSQRRRNTEAFF.

The V and J genes are TRBV9 and TRBJ1-1; 8 bases fit TRBD1. The CDR3 extends over 14 amino acids. The V gene end was trimmed by 5 bases and the J gene end by 4 bases; junction bases not matched to a gene: 7. From germline, CDR1 is SGDLS and CDR2 YYNGEE. The CDR3 region is CASSGITGGTEAFF. As DNA, the CDR3 is TGTGCCAGCAGTGGGATAACAGGGGGCACTGAAGCTTTCTTT.

The chain combines TRBV2 with TRBJ2-7; D is unclear. Germline values: CDR1 SNHLY, CDR2 FYNNEI. The CDR3 consists of 13 residues. V was shortened by 8 bases and J by 3 bases, with 14 bases between the two germline ends. As DNA, the CDR3 is TGTGCCAGCCTAAGCGTCTGGATCTACGAGCAGTACTTC. As protein: CASLSVWIYEQYF.

The J gene is TRBJ2-7, the V gene TRBV9; 7 nucleotides agree with TRBD2. CDR3 length equals 16 residues. V was pared by 1 base and J by 5 bases, with 12 bases of the junction left unmatched. Germline lookup yields CDR1 SGDLS and CDR2 YYNGEE. This chain's CDR3 is CASSVRLAGEIDEQYF. CDR3 sequence (DNA): TGTGCCAGCAGCGTAAGACTAGCCGGAGAAATAGACGAGCAGTACTTC.

CDR3 amino acids: CASSQEIGDEQYF. In nucleotides, the CDR3 is TGCGCCAGCAGCCAAGAAATAGGGGACGAGCAGTACTTC. V and J are TRBV4-1 and TRBJ2-7; possible D gene TRBD1, 5 bases. CDR3 length equals 13 residues. The V gene's germline CDR1 is MGHRA and CDR2 YSYEKL. V was cut by 0 bases and J by 5 bases, with 8 bases left in between.

This clone was detected once. The chain has TRBV7-3 and TRBJ2-7, with TRBD2 identical over 7 bases. CDR1 is SGHTA, CDR2 FQGTGA, per germline. This CDR3 has 14 residues. V shed 2 bases and J 2 bases; nucleotides not matched to a gene: 3. For the CDR3, the DNA is TGTGCCAGCAGCTTATCCGCGGGAGCCTACGAGCAGTACTTC. Translating it yields CASSLSAGAYEQYF.

The chain joins TRBV11-2 to TRBJ2-6; no clear D gene. The germline V and J ends were trimmed by 1 base and 0 bases, with 7 bases remaining between them. CDR3 length: 16 amino acids. Germline assignment: CDR1 SGHAT and CDR2 FQNNGV. The CDR3 is CASSLGRLSGANVLTF. DNA of the CDR3: TGTGCCAGCAGCTTAGGCAGACTCTCTGGGGCCAACGTCCTGACTTTC.

This clone was seen only once. The chain joins TRBV28 to TRBJ2-7; D possibly corresponds to TRBD2 (6 bases). V was shortened by 6 bases and J by 3 bases, with 15 bases between the two germline ends. Germline CDR1 and CDR2: MDHEN and SYDVKM. This CDR3 region has 14 residues. This CDR3 is CASSLPGGVYEQYF. The CDR3 DNA sequence: TGTGCCAGCAGCTTACCAGGAGGGGTCTACGAGCAGTACTTC.

V gene TRBV27 combines with J gene TRBJ2-7, with D perhaps matching TRBD2 (5 bases). The CDR3 totals 13 residues. Trimming took 5 bases from V and 3 from J, leaving 11 bases between them. Germline CDR1 MNHEY, CDR2 SMNVEV (reference sequence). The CDR3 reads CASSHYEGYEQYF. The CDR3 DNA reads as TGTGCCAGCAGTCATTATGAGGGCTACGAGCAGTACTTC.

V gene TRBV4-2 combines with J gene TRBJ1-5, with D perhaps TRBD1 (6 bases). The CDR3 has 16 residues. Deletions cut 3 bases from V and 6 bases from J, with 18 bases between. CDR1 and CDR2 (germline): LGHNA, YNFKEQ. In nucleotides, the CDR3 is TGTGCCAGCAGCCATCCCAGGGGCTACGAGGTTCAGCCCCAGCATTTT. Translation gives CASSHPRGYEVQPQHF.

This rearrangement joins TRBV6-1 to TRBJ2-1; a possible D gene is TRBD1 (7 bases). Trimming took off 4 bases at V and 2 bases at J, with 12 bases between the two ends. Germline V CDR1 and CDR2: MNHNS, SASEGT. This CDR3 comprises 15 residues. CDR3 sequence: CASSGGTAPYNEQFF. The DNA of the CDR3 is TGTGCCAGCAGTGGCGGGACAGCCCCCTACAATGAGCAGTTCTTC.

This chain connects TRBV7-9 to TRBJ2-1; TRBD2 agrees at 8 bases. J gave up 2 bases and V 0 bases, and 0 bases lay outside the gene matches. The V gene's germline CDR1 is SEHNR and CDR2 FQNEAQ (reference sequence). The CDR3 loop spans 15 amino acids. In DNA form, the CDR3 reads TGTGCCAGCAGCTTAGCGCGGGAGGCCTACAATGAGCAGTTCTTC. Translated: CASSLAREAYNEQFF. Supplemented by reference TRBV7-9 and TRBJ2-1, the full variable domain reads DTGVSQNPRHKITKRGQNVTFRCDPISEHNRLYWYRQTLGQGPEFLTYFQNEAQLEKSRLLSDRFSAERPKGSFSTLEIQRTEQGDSAMYLCASSLAREAYNEQFFGPGTRLTVL.

In nucleotides, the CDR3 is TGTGCCAGCTCATCGTCCAGGGGGGAAGAGACCCAGTACTTC. It encodes CASSSSRGEETQYF. The chain couples TRBV18 to TRBJ2-5, with TRBD1 as a possible D gene (7 bases). Germline V gene lookup returns CDR1 KGHSH and CDR2 LQKENI. V was pared by 5 bases and J by 3 bases, with 13 bases between. The CDR3 consists of 14 residues.

This chain connects TRBV27 to TRBJ2-7; possibly TRBD1 for D (6 bases). Germline CDR1 MNHEY, CDR2 SMNVEV (reference sequence). V was clipped by 2 bases and J by 3 bases, with 8 bases between them. The CDR3 contains 13 residues. CDR3 DNA sequence: TGTGCCAGCAGTTTAGGGGGCAACTACGAGCAGTACTTC. Protein product: CASSLGGNYEQYF.

This clone was detected only once. The gene calls are TRBV6-5 and TRBJ1-1, with 8 nucleotides matching TRBD1. Losses at the gene ends were 5 bases for V and 1 base for J; bases not matched to a gene: 6. Germline V gene data show CDR1 as MNHEY and CDR2 as SVGAGI. The CDR3 is 15 residues long. CDR3 protein: CASSRTGSSNTEAFF. As DNA, the CDR3 is TGTGCCAGCAGTCGGACAGGGAGTTCGAACACTGAAGCTTTCTTT.

J is TRBJ2-3 and V is TRBV7-2; 9 bases map to TRBD1. In germline, CDR1 is SGHTA, CDR2 FQGNSA. CDR3 length: 15 amino acids. V shed 6 bases, J shed 2 bases, and the junction held 6 bases outside the gene matches. This chain's CDR3 is CASRGTGTPTDTQYF. The CDR3 region has the DNA TGTGCCAGCAGGGGGACAGGGACACCCACAGATACGCAGTATTTT.